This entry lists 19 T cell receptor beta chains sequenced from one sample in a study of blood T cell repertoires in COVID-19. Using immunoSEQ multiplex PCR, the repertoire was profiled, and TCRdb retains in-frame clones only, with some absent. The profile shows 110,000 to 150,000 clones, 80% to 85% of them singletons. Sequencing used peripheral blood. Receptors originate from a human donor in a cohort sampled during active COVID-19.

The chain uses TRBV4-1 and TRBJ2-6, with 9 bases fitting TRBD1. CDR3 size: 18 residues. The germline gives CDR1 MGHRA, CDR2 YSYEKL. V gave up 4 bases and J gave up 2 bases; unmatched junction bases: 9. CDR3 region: CASSLGATGGPGANVLTF. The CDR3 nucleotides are TGCGCCAGCAGCCTAGGGGCTACAGGGGGCCCTGGGGCCAACGTCCTGACTTTC.

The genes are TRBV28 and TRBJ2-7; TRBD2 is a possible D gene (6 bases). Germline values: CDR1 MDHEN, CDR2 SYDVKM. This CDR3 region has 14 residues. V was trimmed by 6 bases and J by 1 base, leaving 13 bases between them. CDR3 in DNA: TGTGCCAGCAGATTCGGGACTGTGTCCTACGAGCAGTACTTC. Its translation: CASRFGTVSYEQYF.

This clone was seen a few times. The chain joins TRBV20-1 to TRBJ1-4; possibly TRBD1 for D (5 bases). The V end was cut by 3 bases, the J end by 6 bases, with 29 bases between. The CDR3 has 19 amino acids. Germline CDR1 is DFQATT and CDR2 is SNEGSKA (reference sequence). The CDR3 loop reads CSASGLGAFGRRYYEKLFF. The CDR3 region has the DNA TGCAGTGCTAGTGGACTTGGGGCATTCGGACGGAGATACTATGAAAAACTGTTTTTT.

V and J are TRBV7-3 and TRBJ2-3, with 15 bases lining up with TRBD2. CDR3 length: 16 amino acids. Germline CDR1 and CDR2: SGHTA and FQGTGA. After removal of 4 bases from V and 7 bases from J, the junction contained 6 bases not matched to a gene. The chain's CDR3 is CASSSGLAGGRNTQYF. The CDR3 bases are TGTGCCAGCAGCTCCGGACTAGCGGGGGGGCGGAATACGCAGTATTTT.

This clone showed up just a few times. CDR3 protein: CASSRGQTTGELFF. The CDR3 region has the DNA TGTGCCAGCAGCCGCGGACAGACCACCGGGGAGCTGTTTTTT. The chain employs TRBV6-5 and TRBJ2-2, with D maybe TRBD1 (6 bases). CDR1 and CDR2 from the germline V gene are MNHEY and SVGAGI. This CDR3 spans 14 amino acids. The ends were cut back, 6 bases at V and 4 bases at J, with 12 bases in the middle.

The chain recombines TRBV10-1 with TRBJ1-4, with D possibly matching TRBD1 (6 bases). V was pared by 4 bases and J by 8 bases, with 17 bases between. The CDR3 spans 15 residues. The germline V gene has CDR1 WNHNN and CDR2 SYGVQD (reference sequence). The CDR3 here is CASSAGTSSGEKLFF. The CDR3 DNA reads TGCGCCAGCAGTGCGGGGACATCATCAGGGGAAAAACTGTTTTTT.

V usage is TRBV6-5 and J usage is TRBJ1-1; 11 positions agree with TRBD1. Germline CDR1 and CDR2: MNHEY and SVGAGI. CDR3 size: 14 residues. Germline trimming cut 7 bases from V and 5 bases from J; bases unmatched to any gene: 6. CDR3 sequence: CASISDRGRTEAFF. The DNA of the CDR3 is TGTGCCAGCATTTCGGACAGGGGGCGGACTGAAGCTTTCTTT.

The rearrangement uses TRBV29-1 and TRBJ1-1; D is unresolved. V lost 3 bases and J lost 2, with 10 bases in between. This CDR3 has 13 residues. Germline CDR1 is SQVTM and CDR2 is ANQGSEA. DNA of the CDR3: TGCAGCGTTGATTACACCTCAAACACTGAAGCTTTCTTT. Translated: CSVDYTSNTEAFF.

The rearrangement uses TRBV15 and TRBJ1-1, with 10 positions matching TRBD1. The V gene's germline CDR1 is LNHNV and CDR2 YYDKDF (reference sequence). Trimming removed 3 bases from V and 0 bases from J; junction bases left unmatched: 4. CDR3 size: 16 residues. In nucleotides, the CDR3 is TGTGCCACCAGCAGGGCGGGACAGGGGATGAACACTGAAGCTTTCTTT. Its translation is CATSRAGQGMNTEAFF.

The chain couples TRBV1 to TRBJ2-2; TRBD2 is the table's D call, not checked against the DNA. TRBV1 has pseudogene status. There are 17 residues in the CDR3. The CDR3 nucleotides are TGCACCAGCAGCCGGGTTAGCGGGACTGAGAACACCGGGGAGCTGTTTTTT. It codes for CTSSRVSGTENTGELFF.

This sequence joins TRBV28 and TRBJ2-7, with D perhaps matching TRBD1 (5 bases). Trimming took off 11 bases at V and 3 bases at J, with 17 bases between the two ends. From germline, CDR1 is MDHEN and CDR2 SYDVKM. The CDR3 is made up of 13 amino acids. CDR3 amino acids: CALGPPWNYEQYF. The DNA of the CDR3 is TGTGCCCTGGGGCCCCCTTGGAACTACGAGCAGTACTTC.

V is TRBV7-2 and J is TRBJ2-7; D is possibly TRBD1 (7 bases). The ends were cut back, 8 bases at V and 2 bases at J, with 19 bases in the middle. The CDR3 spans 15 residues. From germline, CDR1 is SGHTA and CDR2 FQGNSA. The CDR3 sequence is CASGRDREVTYEQYF. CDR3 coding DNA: TGTGCCAGCGGTAGAGACAGGGAGGTTACCTACGAGCAGTACTTC.

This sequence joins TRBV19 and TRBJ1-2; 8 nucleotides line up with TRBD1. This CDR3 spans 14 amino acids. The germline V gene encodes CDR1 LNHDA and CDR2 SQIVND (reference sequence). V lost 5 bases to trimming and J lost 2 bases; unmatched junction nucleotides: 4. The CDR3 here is CASSGGQANYGYTF. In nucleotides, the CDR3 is TGTGCCAGTAGTGGGGGACAGGCCAACTATGGCTACACCTTC.

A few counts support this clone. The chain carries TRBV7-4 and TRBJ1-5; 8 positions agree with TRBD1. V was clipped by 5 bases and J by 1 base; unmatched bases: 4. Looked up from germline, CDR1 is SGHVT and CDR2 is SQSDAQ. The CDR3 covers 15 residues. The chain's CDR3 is CASSDGQGSNQPQHF. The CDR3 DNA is TGTGCCAGCAGCGATGGACAGGGCAGCAATCAGCCCCAGCATTTT. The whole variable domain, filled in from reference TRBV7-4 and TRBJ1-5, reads GAGVSQSPRYKVAKRGRDVALRCDSISGHVTLYWYRQTLGQGSEVLTYSQSDAQRDKSGRPSGRFSAERPERSVSTLKIQRTEQGDSAVYLCASSDGQGSNQPQHFGDGTRLSIL.

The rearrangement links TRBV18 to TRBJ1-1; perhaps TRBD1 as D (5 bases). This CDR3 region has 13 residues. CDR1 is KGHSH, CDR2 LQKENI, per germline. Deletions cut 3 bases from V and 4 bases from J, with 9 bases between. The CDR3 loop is CASSPGGSTEAFF. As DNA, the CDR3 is TGTGCCAGCTCACCGGGGGGGAGCACTGAAGCTTTCTTT.

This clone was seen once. This chain's CDR3 is CASSPGQLNTEAFF. The CDR3 nucleotides are TGTGCCAGCAGCCCGGGACAGCTGAACACTGAAGCTTTCTTT. V usage is TRBV3-1 (or the pseudogene TRBV3-2) and J usage is TRBJ1-1; 7 bases line up with TRBD1. The CDR3 extends over 14 amino acids. Trimming cost V 4 bases and J 0 bases; bases outside gene matches: 2. Looked up from germline, CDR1 is LGHDT and CDR2 is YNNKEL (reference sequence).

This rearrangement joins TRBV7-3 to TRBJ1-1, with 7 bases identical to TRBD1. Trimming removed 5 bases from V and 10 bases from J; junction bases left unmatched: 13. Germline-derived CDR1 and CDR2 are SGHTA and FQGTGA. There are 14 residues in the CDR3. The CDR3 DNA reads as TGTGCCAGCAGCCCCCGACAGGGCCCGCTCGGAGCTTTCTTT. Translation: CASSPRQGPLGAFF.

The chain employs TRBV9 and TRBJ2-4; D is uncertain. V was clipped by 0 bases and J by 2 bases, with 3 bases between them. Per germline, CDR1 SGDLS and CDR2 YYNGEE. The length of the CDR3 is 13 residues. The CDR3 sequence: CASSVASKNIQYF. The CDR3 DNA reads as TGTGCCAGCAGCGTAGCGTCCAAAAACATTCAGTACTTC.

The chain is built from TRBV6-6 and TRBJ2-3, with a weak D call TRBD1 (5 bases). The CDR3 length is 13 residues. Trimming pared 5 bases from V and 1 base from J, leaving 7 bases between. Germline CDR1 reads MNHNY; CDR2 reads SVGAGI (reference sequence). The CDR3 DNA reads TGTGCCAGCAGTGTGACAGGCACAGATACGCAGTATTTT. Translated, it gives CASSVTGTDTQYF.